This T cell receptor (beta chain) was sequenced in a study of molecular identifiers for immune sequencing clone quantification. Study-wide background: Four of five splits of RNA from approximately 22,000 or 94,000 naive CD8 cells were sequenced in replicates. Study-wide results and limits: In naive cells, under 1% of molecules belonged to clones above 20 RNA copies, against over 99% in effector cells.

Concerning this clonotype: As yet, its antigen is unknown.

In germline, CDR1 is WNHNN, CDR2 SYGVQD (reference sequence). The CDR3 is 14 residues long. Losses at the gene ends were 3 bases for V and 6 bases for J; bases not matched to a gene: 3. TCRdb re-analysed the PCR reads in MiXCR, keeping a single row per CDR3 protein. The data show around 460,000 distinct CDR3 sequences, roughly a fifth seen once. The sequence came from a human donor in good health. Some libraries in this study had Jurkat cell RNA spiked in. This chain connects TRBV10-1 to TRBJ2-2; 8 bases match TRBD2. The source material was naive CD8+ T cells from blood, with Jurkat cell RNA spiked in. The subset is: FACS-sorted CD8+CD4-CCR7+CD45RA+ naive T cells. DNA of the CDR3: TGCGCCAGCAGTGATGGCGGGGGGCCCGGGGAGCTGTTTTTT. The encoded protein is CASSDGGGPGELFF.